A selection of T cell receptor beta chains follows, all from one sample in a study of blood T cell repertoires in COVID-19. Profiling relied on immunoSEQ multiplex PCR, and the TCRdb table lists in-frame clones only, not all of them. The sample has 150,000 to 180,000 clones; about 86% are singletons. The sequencing input was peripheral blood. These receptors were collected from a woman in her fifties or sixties with acute or convalescent COVID-19. The CDR3 runs from the conserved cysteine through the conserved F or W. The order of the fields is D gene, V gene, J gene, clone size, CDR3 protein, CDR3 DNA. A D gene is named only where the DNA matches it firmly. Clone size, where shown, is once, few, many, or a class for clones that have expanded.

D: TRBD1
V: TRBV6-2/TRBV6-3
J: TRBJ2-1
size: -
CDR3: CASSPGTGTYNEQFF
DNA: TGTGCCAGCAGCCCCGGGACAGGGACCTACAATGAGCAGTTCTTC

D: TRBD1
V: TRBV5-4
J: TRBJ2-5
size: -
CDR3: CASSFGQAQETQYF
DNA: TGTGCCAGCAGCTTCGGACAGGCTCAAGAGACCCAGTACTTC

D: -
V: TRBV6-1
J: TRBJ1-1
size: -
CDR3: CASSEWGGGQVTEAFF
DNA: TGTGCCAGCAGTGAATGGGGCGGGGGGCAAGTCACTGAAGCTTTCTTT

D: TRBD1
V: TRBV9
J: TRBJ2-6
size: -
CDR3: CASSVGGQGLAGANVLTF
DNA: TGTGCCAGCAGCGTAGGAGGACAGGGACTTGCTGGGGCCAACGTCCTGACTTTC

D: -
V: TRBV6-5
J: TRBJ1-2
size: -
CDR3: CASRRGNGYTF
DNA: TGTGCCAGCCGGCGGGGGAATGGCTACACCTTC

D: -
V: TRBV11-2
J: TRBJ2-5
size: once
CDR3: CASSLVSETQYF
DNA: TGTGCCAGCAGCTTAGTCTCGGAGACCCAGTACTTC

D: TRBD1
V: TRBV7-8
J: TRBJ1-3
size: -
CDR3: CASSLADRALRGNTIYF
DNA: TGTGCCAGCAGCTTAGCGGACAGGGCCCTTAGAGGAAACACCATATATTTT

D: TRBD1
V: TRBV12-3/TRBV12-4
J: TRBJ1-2
size: few
CDR3: CASSLSGQVGYTF
DNA: TGTGCCAGCAGTTTATCCGGACAGGTTGGCTACACCTTC

D: -
V: TRBV9
J: TRBJ2-3
size: -
CDR3: CASREGTASGTQYF
DNA: TGTGCCAGTCGTGAGGGGACTGCTTCGGGTACGCAGTATTTT

D: TRBD1
V: TRBV7-9
J: TRBJ1-4
size: -
CDR3: CASSIRQGKGEKLFF
DNA: TGTGCCAGCAGCATCCGACAGGGAAAGGGTGAAAAACTGTTTTTT

D: TRBD1
V: TRBV30
J: TRBJ1-3
size: -
CDR3: CAWRQGAGGNTIYF
DNA: TGTGCCTGGCGTCAGGGGGCGGGTGGAAACACCATATATTTT

D: -
V: TRBV5-1
J: TRBJ2-1
size: once
CDR3: CASSVDRQTEEFF
DNA: TGCGCCAGCAGCGTAGACAGGCAAACTGAGGAGTTCTTC

D: -
V: TRBV2
J: TRBJ2-1
size: -
CDR3: CASTFGRGAGNEQFF
DNA: TGTGCCAGCACCTTCGGCAGGGGGGCGGGGAATGAGCAGTTCTTC

D: -
V: TRBV7-3
J: TRBJ1-1
size: -
CDR3: CASSPQGNTEAFF
DNA: TGTGCCAGCAGCCCTCAGGGGAACACTGAAGCTTTCTTT

D: TRBD1
V: TRBV3-1/TRBV3-2
J: TRBJ1-1
size: -
CDR3: CASSPWTGKNTEAFF
DNA: TGTGCCAGCAGCCCTTGGACAGGGAAGAACACTGAAGCTTTCTTT

D: TRBD1
V: TRBV3-1/TRBV3-2
J: TRBJ1-2
size: -
CDR3: CASSQDGTGMGYYGYTF
DNA: TGTGCCAGCAGCCAAGACGGGACAGGGATGGGTTACTATGGCTACACCTTC

D: -
V: TRBV18
J: TRBJ2-5
size: -
CDR3: CASSPTEDLETQYF
DNA: TGTGCCAGCTCACCGACCGAGGACTTAGAGACCCAGTACTTC

D: -
V: TRBV25-1
J: TRBJ1-1
size: few
CDR3: CASSGVDTEAFF
DNA: TGTGCCAGCAGTGGAGTGGACACTGAAGCTTTCTTT

D: -
V: TRBV7-9
J: TRBJ1-1
size: -
CDR3: CASSFRDSHSRGAFF
DNA: TGTGCCAGCAGCTTTAGAGACAGCCACTCAAGGGGCGCTTTCTTT

D: -
V: TRBV3-1/TRBV3-2
J: TRBJ1-2
size: -
CDR3: CASSQGAGSRGYTF
DNA: TGTGCCAGCAGCCAAGGGGCAGGGTCGCGAGGCTACACCTTC

D: -
V: TRBV14
J: TRBJ1-1
size: -
CDR3: CASSQDRGFYTEAFF
DNA: TGTGCCAGCAGCCAAGATAGGGGTTTCTACACTGAAGCTTTCTTT

D: TRBD1
V: TRBV7-9
J: TRBJ2-3
size: -
CDR3: CASSFLRDRGLPDTQYF
DNA: TGTGCCAGCAGCTTTCTCCGGGACAGGGGGTTGCCAGATACGCAGTATTTT

D: TRBD1
V: TRBV20-1
J: TRBJ2-7
size: -
CDR3: CSAGGQVSYEQYF
DNA: TGCAGTGCTGGTGGACAGGTTTCCTACGAGCAGTACTTC

D: -
V: TRBV3-1/TRBV3-2
J: TRBJ1-4
size: -
CDR3: CASSQFRGGMGNEKLFF
DNA: TGTGCCAGCAGCCAATTTCGCGGGGGAATGGGTAATGAAAAACTGTTTTTT

D: -
V: TRBV6-6
J: TRBJ1-5
size: -
CDR3: CASSYSAFQPQHF
DNA: TGTGCCAGCAGTTACTCGGCCTTTCAGCCCCAGCATTTT

D: TRBD1
V: TRBV6-1
J: TRBJ1-5
size: once
CDR3: CASSDPPTGGEHF
DNA: TGTGCCAGCAGTGACCCGCCGACAGGGGGTGAGCATTTT

D: -
V: TRBV30
J: TRBJ1-3
size: -
CDR3: CAWSVYSGNTIYF
DNA: TGTGCCTGGAGTGTATACTCTGGAAACACCATATATTTT

D: TRBD1
V: TRBV10-3
J: TRBJ1-6
size: -
CDR3: CANRDSTNSPLHF
DNA: TGTGCCAATCGGGACAGCACAAATTCACCCCTCCACTTT

D: TRBD1
V: TRBV4-1
J: TRBJ1-1
size: -
CDR3: CASSQGWDRGSFF
DNA: TGCGCCAGCAGCCAGGGTTGGGACAGGGGATCTTTCTTT

D: -
V: TRBV7-9
J: TRBJ2-7
size: -
CDR3: CASSPPQTYEQYF
DNA: TGTGCCAGCAGCCCTCCACAGACCTACGAGCAGTACTTC

D: TRBD2
V: TRBV5-5
J: TRBJ2-7
size: -
CDR3: CASSLFAGGPYEQYF
DNA: TGTGCCAGCAGCTTGTTTGCGGGGGGGCCCTACGAGCAGTACTTC

D: TRBD1
V: TRBV28
J: TRBJ1-4
size: once
CDR3: CASSLFTGGREKLFF
DNA: TGTGCCAGCAGTTTATTTACAGGGGGTCGGGAAAAACTGTTTTTT

D: -
V: TRBV19
J: TRBJ1-1
size: -
CDR3: CASSLMTANTEAFF
DNA: TGTGCCAGTAGTTTGATGACAGCGAACACTGAAGCTTTCTTT

D: -
V: TRBV7-8
J: TRBJ2-1
size: -
CDR3: CASSSRGSGLLEQFF
DNA: TGTGCCAGCAGCTCCCGGGGTAGCGGTCTTTTGGAGCAGTTCTTC

D: -
V: TRBV6-5
J: TRBJ1-3
size: -
CDR3: CASRREGNSGNTIYF
DNA: TGTGCCAGCAGAAGAGAGGGAAACTCTGGAAACACCATATATTTT

D: TRBD2
V: TRBV4-1
J: TRBJ2-7
size: -
CDR3: CASSQGVVGTSLYEQYF
DNA: TGCGCCAGCAGCCAAGGGGTAGTGGGGACTAGTCTGTACGAGCAGTACTTC

D: TRBD1
V: TRBV19
J: TRBJ1-1
size: once
CDR3: CASSWTGGRTEAFF
DNA: TGTGCCAGTAGTTGGACAGGGGGTAGGACTGAAGCTTTCTTT

D: TRBD1
V: TRBV7-2
J: TRBJ1-4
size: -
CDR3: CASSFNPGTDNEKLFF
DNA: TGTGCCAGCAGCTTTAACCCCGGGACAGACAATGAAAAACTGTTTTTT

D: TRBD2
V: TRBV11-3
J: TRBJ2-1
size: -
CDR3: CASSLGLAGYNEQFF
DNA: TGTGCCAGCAGCCTTGGACTAGCGGGGTACAATGAGCAGTTCTTC

D: TRBD1
V: TRBV3-1/TRBV3-2
J: TRBJ1-1
size: -
CDR3: CASSFGTAMNTEAFF
DNA: TGTGCCAGCAGCTTCGGGACAGCTATGAACACTGAAGCTTTCTTT

D: TRBD1
V: TRBV10-3
J: TRBJ1-5
size: -
CDR3: CAISEWQGGNQPQHF
DNA: TGTGCCATCAGTGAGTGGCAGGGGGGCAATCAGCCCCAGCATTTT